A selection of T cell receptor beta chains follows, all from one sample in a study of blood T cell repertoires in COVID-19. The protocol was immunoSEQ multiplex PCR, while the TCRdb copy is restricted to in-frame clones and leaves out a portion. Of some 96,000 clones listed, around four fifths are singletons. The sample was peripheral blood. These receptor sequences come from a woman in her sixties or seventies with acute or convalescent COVID-19. Both conserved end residues are trimmed from each CDR3. Rows may omit the clone size; those that give it use once, few, many or a size class.

V	J	size	CDR3
TRBV9	TRBJ1-3	few	ASGRLTPGNTIY
TRBV18	TRBJ2-7	NA	ASSPNNTPGGEQY
TRBV3-1/TRBV3-2	TRBJ1-1	NA	ASSQETGNTEAF
TRBV3-1/TRBV3-2	TRBJ1-1	NA	ASSQYRGGSEAF
TRBV7-9	TRBJ1-1	NA	ASSSWGQTEAF
TRBV30	TRBJ2-1	once	AWSAISGLAGVNEQF
TRBV5-4	TRBJ1-1	NA	ASGGVNMNTEAF
TRBV28	TRBJ1-1	NA	ASSSAAGAF
TRBV24-1	TRBJ2-3	NA	ATGGGTDTQY
TRBV30	TRBJ2-1	few	AWSALAGANNEQF
TRBV5-1	TRBJ1-5	NA	ASRLTGGSNQPQH
TRBV29-1	TRBJ1-1	NA	SGGSQGTEAF
TRBV5-8	TRBJ1-2	NA	ASSYAGTGNYGYT
TRBV19	TRBJ1-2	NA	ASSIGINREFSGGYT
TRBV5-1	TRBJ2-7	NA	ASSLAIDSYEQY
TRBV12-5	TRBJ1-1	NA	ASGLDTGPQLTGGAF
TRBV6-4	TRBJ2-2	NA	ASSRLANGAGELF
TRBV19	TRBJ1-2	NA	ASSISQGRVGYGYT
TRBV6-5	TRBJ1-5	NA	ASTPEGQPQH
TRBV5-1	TRBJ1-1	NA	ASSLGWGPDTEAF
TRBV7-2	TRBJ2-2	once	ASSEWSNPLTGELF
TRBV6-6	TRBJ2-5	NA	ASIARGEETQY
TRBV18	TRBJ2-5	NA	ASSSGNQETQY
TRBV2	TRBJ1-1	NA	ASSVEGSTEAF
TRBV9	TRBJ2-1	once	ASSVEELAVLYNEQF
TRBV28	TRBJ1-2	NA	ASSPATGGNYGYT
TRBV12-5	TRBJ2-3	once	ASVRDRAATQY
TRBV10-3	TRBJ1-3	NA	AISESTGSGNTIY
TRBV6-5	TRBJ2-5	NA	ASRGTVQETQY
TRBV7-2	TRBJ1-4	few	ASHGQGNEKLF
TRBV11-1	TRBJ1-3	NA	ASSPRTATSDTIY
TRBV19	TRBJ2-6	few	ASRQTQGISGANVLT
TRBV5-1	TRBJ1-6	NA	ASSRSQGGSYNSPLH
TRBV4-1	TRBJ1-1	once	ASSQGGGGLAF
TRBV5-1	TRBJ1-4	NA	ASSMGQGGVKLF
TRBV5-1	TRBJ2-5	NA	ASSFSQGNRETQY
TRBV6-1	TRBJ2-4	NA	ASSESAPTKSPSDIQY
TRBV6-5	TRBJ1-1	NA	ASRTTFGGTEAF
TRBV15	TRBJ1-2	NA	ATSRDYSGYT
TRBV11-2	TRBJ1-3	few	ASSPQGRGTGNTIY
TRBV3-1/TRBV3-2	TRBJ2-7	NA	ASSHLTRGARYEQY
TRBV29-1	TRBJ1-2	NA	SVRDSGYT
TRBV10-3	TRBJ1-2	NA	AISRMGTGDGYT
TRBV12-3/TRBV12-4	TRBJ2-1	NA	ASSLGDTQF
TRBV28	TRBJ1-3	NA	ASSLSRGGGNTIY
TRBV28	TRBJ2-6	NA	ASSSTGAGANVLT
TRBV28	TRBJ1-3	NA	ASRATGGFSGNTIY